This T cell receptor beta chain is drawn from a study of cytotoxic CD8 clonotypes in ibrutinib-treated CLL (dated by TCRdb to about 2021). For the wider study: The cohort was composed of 11 relapsed/refractory and fewer than 16 treatment-naive patients; IGHV unmutated status was identified in some 17 patients. Longitudinal samples were obtainable from about 30% of the roughly 90 participants in the trial. Every remission and progressive disease sample was obtained while ibrutinib was still being received by the patients. On average, each sample had 255,043 productive templates and around 100,000 productive rearrangements. Cryopreserved peripheral blood mononuclear cells were collected at three points: before therapy, at response, and at either sustained remission or disease progression. Responses were partial in approximately 24 patients and complete in 2; after median about 5.5 years follow-up, about 15 stayed in remission and around 12 progressed. Response samples were taken after a median of roughly a year on treatment, ranging from roughly 6 to 36 months. The paper's findings and limits, for the study overall: At baseline, clonality was higher than in age-matched healthy donors and showed a strong correlation with circulating CD8+ T-cell counts. Public clonotypes were rare and either shrank or stayed stable during treatment, and the rise in clonality at ibrutinib response reflected expansion of private clonotypes. At ibrutinib response clonality went up, during sustained remission it held steady, and at progression it dropped back toward baseline. Sustained-remission and progressing patients did not have matched sampling times, and lymph node repertoires were not examined.

As concerns this clone: Its antigen remains unidentified. No qualities accompany the bases; no much larger clone lies one base away.

The label giving this sample's time point can be read as: approximately eleven months on ibrutinib. For TCR beta library preparation, roughly 2.2 micrograms of genomic DNA were isolated from cryopreserved PBMCs. Longitudinal blood samples from CLL patients on ibrutinib monotherapy were analyzed using high-throughput TCR beta sequencing. The patients took part in an open-label, single-center phase 2 trial of ibrutinib monotherapy. Based on the germline V gene (reference sequence), the CDR1 and CDR2 sequences are LNHDA and SQIVND. V and J lose 6 bases and 5 bases, and a span of 4 bases separates them. The CDR3 covers 10 residues, taking in both the cysteine and the phenylalanine. Kept here is only the CDR3 DNA, which spans 30 bases and is read in frame from base 1. A MiSeq instrument was used for deep resolution sequencing, which targeted depths ranging from 1 in 1 million up to 1 in 200,000 T cells, with coverage averaging 10x for each clonotype. The immunoSEQ hsTCRB Kit was used to generate TCR beta libraries. Concerning the study's data processing: ImmunoSEQ Data Assistant and ImmunoSEQ Analyzer were used for data analysis, and V, D and J genes were assigned according to IMGT definitions. Clonality, which ranges from 0 to 1, was calculated by subtracting the normalized Shannon entropy of productive rearrangement frequencies from one. Public clonotype analysis was restricted to overrepresented clonotypes comprising at least 0.05% of each patient's repertoire. Some twelve repertoires from age-matched healthy donors, obtained from immuneACCESS, served as clonality controls. TCRdb re-hosts the immuneACCESS table, in-frame sequences only. Its copies lack some clones; in the studies checked, an unresolved V gene accounts for under half of them, and the cause for the rest is not known. V and J calls and clone size are given by that table; D and trimming were obtained from the DNA. The sample has about 200,000 clones on record, about three quarters of them singletons. The ten biggest clones cover 5.9% of the sample.

Sequencing was performed on PBMCs, taken after 12 months of ibrutinib treatment. This receptor was obtained from a human donor with chronic lymphocytic leukemia. The chain was built from TRBV19 and TRBJ2-5; the D gene remains uncertain. The bases are TGTGCCAGTAGGGACGAGACCCAGTACTTC. Translated, this gives CASRDETQYF. The reference TRBV19 and TRBJ2-5 proteins fill in what lies around the CDR3, so the full variable domain reads DGGITQSPKYLFRKEGQNVTLSCEQNLNHDAMYWYRQDPGQGLRLIYYSQIVNDFQKGDIAEGYSVSREKKESFPLTVTSAQKNPTAFYLCASRDETQYFGPGTRLLVL.